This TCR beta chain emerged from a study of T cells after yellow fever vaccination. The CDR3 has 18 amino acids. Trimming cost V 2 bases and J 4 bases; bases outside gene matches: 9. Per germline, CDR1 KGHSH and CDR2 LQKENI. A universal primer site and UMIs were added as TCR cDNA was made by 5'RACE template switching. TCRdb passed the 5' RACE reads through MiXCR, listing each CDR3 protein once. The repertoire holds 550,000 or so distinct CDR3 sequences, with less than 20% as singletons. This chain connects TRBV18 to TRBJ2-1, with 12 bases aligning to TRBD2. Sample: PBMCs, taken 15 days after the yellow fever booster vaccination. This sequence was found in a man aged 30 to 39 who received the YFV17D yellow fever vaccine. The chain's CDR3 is CASSPGLAGRRPYNEQFF. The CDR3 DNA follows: TGTGCCAGCTCACCAGGACTAGCGGGGAGAAGACCTTACAATGAGCAGTTCTTC.